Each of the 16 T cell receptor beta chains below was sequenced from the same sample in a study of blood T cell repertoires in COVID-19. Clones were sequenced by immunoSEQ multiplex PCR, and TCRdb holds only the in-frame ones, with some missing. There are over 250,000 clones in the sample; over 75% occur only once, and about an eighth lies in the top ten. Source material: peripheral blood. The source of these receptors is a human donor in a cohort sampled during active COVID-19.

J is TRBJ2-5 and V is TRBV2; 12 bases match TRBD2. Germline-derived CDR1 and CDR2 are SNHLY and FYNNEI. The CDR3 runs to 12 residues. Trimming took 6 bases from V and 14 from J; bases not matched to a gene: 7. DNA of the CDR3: TGTGCCAGCAGCGCTAGACTAGCGGGGGACTACTTC. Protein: CASSARLAGDYF. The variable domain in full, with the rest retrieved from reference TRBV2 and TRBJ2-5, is EPEVTQTPSHQVTQMGQEVILRCVPISNHLYFYWYRQILGQKVEFLVSFYNNEISEKSEIFDDQFSVERPDGSNFTLKIRSTKLEDSAMYFCASSARLAGDYFGPGTRLLVL.

This chain's CDR3 is CASCPGTSGREYF. As DNA, the CDR3 is TGTGCCAGCTGCCCCGGGACTAGCGGGAGGGAGTACTTC. This chain connects TRBV9 to TRBJ2-5; 16 positions agree with TRBD2. Per germline, CDR1 SGDLS and CDR2 YYNGEE. There are 13 residues in the CDR3. With V trimmed by 7 bases and J by 12 bases, 6 bases remained unmatched.

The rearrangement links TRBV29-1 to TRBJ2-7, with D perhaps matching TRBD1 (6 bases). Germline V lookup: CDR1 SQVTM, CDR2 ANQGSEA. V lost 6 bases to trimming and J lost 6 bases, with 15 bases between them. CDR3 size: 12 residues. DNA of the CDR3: TGCAGCGTCGGTACACAGGGTGGCGAGCAGTACTTC. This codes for CSVGTQGGEQYF.

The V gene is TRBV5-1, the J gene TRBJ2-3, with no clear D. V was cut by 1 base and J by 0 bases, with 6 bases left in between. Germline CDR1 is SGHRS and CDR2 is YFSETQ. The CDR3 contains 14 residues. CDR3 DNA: TGCGCCAGCAGCTTGTCGCGGAGCACAGATACGCAGTATTTT. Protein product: CASSLSRSTDTQYF.

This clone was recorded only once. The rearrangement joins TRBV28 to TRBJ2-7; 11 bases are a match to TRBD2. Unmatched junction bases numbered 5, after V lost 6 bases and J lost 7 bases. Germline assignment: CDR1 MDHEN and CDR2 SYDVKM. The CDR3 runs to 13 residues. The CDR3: CASSPSGRREQYF. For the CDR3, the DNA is TGTGCCAGCAGCCCTAGCGGGAGGAGGGAGCAGTACTTC.

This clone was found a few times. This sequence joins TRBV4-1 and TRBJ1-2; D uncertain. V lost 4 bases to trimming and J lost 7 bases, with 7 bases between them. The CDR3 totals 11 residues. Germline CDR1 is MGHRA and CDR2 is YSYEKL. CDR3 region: CASSPGLGYTF. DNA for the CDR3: TGCGCCAGCAGCCCTGGGCTTGGCTACACCTTC.

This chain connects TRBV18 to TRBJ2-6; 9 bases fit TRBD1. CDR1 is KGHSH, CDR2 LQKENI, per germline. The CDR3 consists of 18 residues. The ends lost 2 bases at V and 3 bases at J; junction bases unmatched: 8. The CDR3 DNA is TGTGCCAGCTCACCATCCGGGACAGGGTCTATTGGGGCCAACGTCCTGACTTTC. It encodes CASSPSGTGSIGANVLTF.

CDR3 loop: CAWSETVWEKLFF. The CDR3 nucleotides read TGTGCCTGGAGTGAGACAGTATGGGAAAAACTGTTTTTT. The chain has TRBV30 and TRBJ1-4, with D possibly TRBD1 on 5 matching bases. The CDR3 runs 13 residues. The germline CDR1 and CDR2 sequences are GTSNPN and SVGIG (reference sequence). The ends were cut back, 1 base at V and 8 bases at J, with 11 bases in the middle. Full variable domain (remainder filled in from reference TRBV30 and TRBJ1-4): SQTIHQWPATLVQPVGSPLSLECTVEGTSNPNLYWYRQAAGRGLQLLFYSVGIGQISSEVPQNLSASRPQDRQFILSSKKLLLSDSGFYLCAWSETVWEKLFFGSGTQLSVL.

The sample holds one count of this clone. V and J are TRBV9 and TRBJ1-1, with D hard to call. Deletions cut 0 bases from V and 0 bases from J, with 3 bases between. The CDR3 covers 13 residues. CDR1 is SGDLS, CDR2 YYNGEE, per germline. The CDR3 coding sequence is TGTGCCAGCAGCGTAGTATTGAACACTGAAGCTTTCTTT. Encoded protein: CASSVVLNTEAFF. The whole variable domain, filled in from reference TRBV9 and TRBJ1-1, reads DSGVTQTPKHLITATGQRVTLRCSPRSGDLSVYWYQQSLDQGLQFLIQYYNGEERAKGNILERFSAQQFPDLHSELNLSSLELGDSALYFCASSVVLNTEAFFGQGTRLTVV.

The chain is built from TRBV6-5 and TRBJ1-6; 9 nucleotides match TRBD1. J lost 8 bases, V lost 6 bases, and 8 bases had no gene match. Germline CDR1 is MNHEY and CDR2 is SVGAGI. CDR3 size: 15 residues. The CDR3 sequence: CASRSTGTGHSPLHF. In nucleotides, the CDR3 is TGTGCCAGCAGATCCACCGGGACAGGGCATTCACCCCTCCACTTT.

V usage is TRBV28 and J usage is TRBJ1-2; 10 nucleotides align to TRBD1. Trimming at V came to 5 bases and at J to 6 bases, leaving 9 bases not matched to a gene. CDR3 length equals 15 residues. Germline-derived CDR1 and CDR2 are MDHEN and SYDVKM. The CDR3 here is CASSRGTGVLDGYTF. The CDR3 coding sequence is TGTGCCAGCAGTCGTGGGACAGGGGTTTTGGATGGCTACACCTTC.

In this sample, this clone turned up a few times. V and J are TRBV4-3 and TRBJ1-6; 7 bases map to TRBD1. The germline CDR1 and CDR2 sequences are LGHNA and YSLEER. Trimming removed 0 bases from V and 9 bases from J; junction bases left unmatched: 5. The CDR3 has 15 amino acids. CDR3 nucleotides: TGCGCCAGCAGCCAAGATCAGACAGGGCCTTCACCCCTCCACTTT. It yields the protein CASSQDQTGPSPLHF.

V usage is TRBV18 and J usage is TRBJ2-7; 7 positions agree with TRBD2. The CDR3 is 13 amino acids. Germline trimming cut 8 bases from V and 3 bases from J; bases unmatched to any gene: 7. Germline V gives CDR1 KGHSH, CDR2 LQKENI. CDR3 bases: TGTGCCAGCGGGGAGGGCAGTTACTACGAGCAGTACTTC. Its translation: CASGEGSYYEQYF.

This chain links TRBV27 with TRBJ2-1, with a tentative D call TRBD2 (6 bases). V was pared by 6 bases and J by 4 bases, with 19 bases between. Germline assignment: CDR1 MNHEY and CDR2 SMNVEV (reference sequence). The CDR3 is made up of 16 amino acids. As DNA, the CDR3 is TGTGCCAGCAGCCTTGACACCTTAGCGGCTTACAATGAGCAGTTCTTC. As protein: CASSLDTLAAYNEQFF.

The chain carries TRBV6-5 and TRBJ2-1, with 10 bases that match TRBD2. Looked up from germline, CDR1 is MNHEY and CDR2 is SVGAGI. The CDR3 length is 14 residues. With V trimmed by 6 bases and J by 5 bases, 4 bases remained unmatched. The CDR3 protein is CASRTAGGNNEQFF. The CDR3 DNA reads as TGTGCCAGCAGAACAGCGGGAGGGAACAATGAGCAGTTCTTC.

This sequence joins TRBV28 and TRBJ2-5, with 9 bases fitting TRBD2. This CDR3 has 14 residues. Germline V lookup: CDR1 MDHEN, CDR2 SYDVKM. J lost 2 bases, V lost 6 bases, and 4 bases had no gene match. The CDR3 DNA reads TGTGCCAGCAGGGGGGCGGGAGGGCAAGAGACCCAGTACTTC. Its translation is CASRGAGGQETQYF.